Presented here are 29 T cell receptor beta chains from one specimen sequenced in a study of T cell responses to AZD1222 COVID-19 vaccine. TCRdb's copy holds only in-frame clones and misses some; the assay was immunoSEQ multiplex PCR. The table has approximately 96,000 clones, about 82% seen once; the top ten hold 5.6%. The specimen was peripheral blood, collected 28 days after the second AZD1222 dose. The source of these receptors is an adult who received the AZD1222 COVID-19 vaccine.

The chain employs TRBV28 and TRBJ1-2; 12 nucleotides line up with TRBD1. Germline-derived CDR1 and CDR2 are MDHEN and SYDVKM. J lost 4 bases, V lost 8 bases, and 11 bases had no gene match. CDR3 size: 16 residues. CDR3 DNA sequence: TGTGCCAGCGACCCGGCCGGGACAGGGGGCCCCTATGGCTACACCTTC. Its protein is CASDPAGTGGPYGYTF.

CDR3 DNA sequence: TGTGCCAGCAGTTTCCCAGACGTACCCCGGGAGCAGTACTTC. Residues: CASSFPDVPREQYF. The V gene is TRBV28, the J gene TRBJ2-7, with no clear D. Between the trimmed V and J ends, which lost 3 bases and 7 bases, there was a span of 16 bases. The CDR3 loop spans 14 amino acids. Germline CDR1 reads MDHEN; CDR2 reads SYDVKM.

The DNA of the CDR3 is TGTGCCAGCAGCTTAGCGGGAGGTGGCACCGGGGAGCTGTTTTTT. Translating it yields CASSLAGGGTGELFF. The V and J genes are TRBV6-5 and TRBJ2-2, with 10 positions matching TRBD2. J was trimmed by 4 bases and V by 6 bases; bases with no gene match: 5. The CDR3 runs 15 residues. The germline V gene encodes CDR1 MNHEY and CDR2 SVGAGI.

The V call is TRBV4-1, the J call TRBJ1-1, with D perhaps TRBD1 (5 bases). CDR3 length: 14 residues. The V end lost 0 bases, the J end lost 4 bases, and 9 bases lay between the germline ends. The V gene's germline CDR1 is MGHRA and CDR2 YSYEKL. CDR3 in amino acids: CASSQEERGTEAFF. CDR3 bases: TGCGCCAGCAGCCAAGAGGAGAGGGGCACTGAAGCTTTCTTT.

In its sample, this clone was seen once. The rearrangement uses TRBV28 and TRBJ1-1; D is uncertain. This CDR3 spans 14 amino acids. V was shortened by 4 bases and J by 8 bases, with 17 bases between the two germline ends. Germline-derived CDR1 and CDR2 are MDHEN and SYDVKM. For the CDR3, the DNA is TGTGCCAGCAGTTCCGCCGGAAGACGCTTCGAAGCTTTCTTT. This translates into CASSSAGRRFEAFF.

The chain employs TRBV19 and TRBJ1-2, with TRBD1 matching 10 bases. The junction had 9 bases not matched to a gene; V was cut back by 6 bases and J by 5 bases. Germline V gene data show CDR1 as LNHDA and CDR2 as SQIVND (reference sequence). The CDR3 has 15 amino acids. CDR3 nucleotide sequence: TGTGCCAGTAGGGGGACAGGGGCCAAACTATATGGCTACACCTTC. Amino acid sequence: CASRGTGAKLYGYTF.

This chain links TRBV5-4 with TRBJ2-1; a possible D gene is TRBD2 (5 bases). Trimming removed 4 bases from V and 0 bases from J, with 11 bases in between. Germline-derived CDR1 and CDR2 are SGHNT and YYREEE (reference sequence). This CDR3 has 15 residues. This CDR3 is CASSLEVSSYNEQFF. The DNA of the CDR3 is TGTGCCAGCAGCCTGGAGGTGAGCTCCTACAATGAGCAGTTCTTC. The full variable domain, rest sourced from reference TRBV5-4 and TRBJ2-1, is ETGVTQSPTHLIKTRGQQVTLRCSSQSGHNTVSWYQQALGQGPQFIFQYYREEENGRGNFPPRFSGLQFPNYSSELNVNALELDDSALYLCASSLEVSSYNEQFFGPGTRLTVL.

The V call is TRBV24-1, the J call TRBJ2-7, with 8 bases matching TRBD2. This CDR3 has 18 residues. Trimming took 2 bases from V and 6 from J; bases not matched to a gene: 17. Germline-derived CDR1 and CDR2 are KGHDR and SFDVKD. The CDR3: CATSDSTASRAGVREQYF. CDR3 coding DNA: TGTGCCACCAGTGATTCGACGGCGTCCCGAGCGGGAGTGCGCGAGCAGTACTTC.

The gene calls are TRBV12-3 or TRBV12-4 and TRBJ1-6, with D possibly TRBD1 on 5 matching bases. V was cut by 5 bases and J by 10 bases, with 12 bases left in between. The length of the CDR3 is 13 residues. CDR3 residues: CASSPGQGSPLHF. CDR3 coding DNA: TGTGCCAGCAGTCCCGGGCAGGGCTCACCCCTCCACTTT.

This rearrangement joins TRBV3-1 (or the pseudogene TRBV3-2) to TRBJ1-2, with D perhaps matching TRBD1 (5 bases). Germline assignment: CDR1 LGHDT and CDR2 YNNKEL (reference sequence). V was clipped by 3 bases and J by 8 bases, with 10 bases between them. This CDR3 region has 12 residues. The CDR3 DNA sequence: TGTGCCAGCAGCCAGGGGCTGGCGGGCTACACCTTC. Amino acid sequence: CASSQGLAGYTF.

The chain joins TRBV7-8 to TRBJ1-4; a weak D match, TRBD1 (6 bases). The CDR3 has 15 residues. Trimming shortened V by 5 bases and J by 4 bases, and 14 bases separated the two germline ends. Germline V CDR1 and CDR2: SGHVS, FQNEAQ. The CDR3 DNA is TGTGCCAGCAGCCCCGGGGGGGCCCGTAATGAAAAACTGTTTTTT. It yields the protein CASSPGGARNEKLFF.

The CDR3 nucleotides read TGTGCCAGCAGTTGGTCCCCCTCTGGAAACACCATATATTTT. Translated, it gives CASSWSPSGNTIYF. The chain is built from TRBV27 and TRBJ1-3; D is undetermined. CDR3 length: 14 residues. V was clipped by 4 bases and J by 0 bases, with 7 bases between them. Looked up from germline, CDR1 is MNHEY and CDR2 is SMNVEV (reference sequence).

The V gene is TRBV28, the J gene TRBJ1-2; possibly TRBD1 for D (6 bases). CDR3 length: 13 residues. V was clipped by 8 bases and J by 8 bases, with 18 bases between them. Germline CDR1 MDHEN, CDR2 SYDVKM. The CDR3 DNA reads TGTGCCAGCCGAGGACAGCCCCGGAGAGGCTACACCTTC. Encoded protein: CASRGQPRRGYTF.

Concerning this clone: One end of the junction is discordant with germline, which a read error may explain. V and J are TRBV18 and TRBJ2-1; 7 nucleotides match TRBD2. The CDR3 runs to 15 residues. From germline, CDR1 is KGHSH and CDR2 LQKENI. CDR3 sequence (DNA): TGTGCCAGCTCCCCACCTAGCGGCAGTTACAATGAGCAGTTCTTC. Translation gives CASSPPSGSYNEQFF.

The chain has TRBV30 and TRBJ2-1; D not certain. The germline gives CDR1 GTSNPN, CDR2 SVGIG (reference sequence). With 4 bases removed from V and 4 bases from J, the gap between germline ends came to 11 bases. CDR3 size: 13 residues. In DNA form, the CDR3 reads TGTGCCTGGACCCGGGTCCAATACAATGAGCAGTTCTTC. Protein sequence: CAWTRVQYNEQFF.

The chain combines TRBV19 with TRBJ1-2; D remains ambiguous. V lost 4 bases and J lost 13, with 7 bases in between. Germline V CDR1 and CDR2: LNHDA, SQIVND (reference sequence). The CDR3 is 9 amino acids. The CDR3 DNA reads TGTGCCAGTAGTACCCCCTTCACCTTC. Translation: CASSTPFTF.

The chain combines TRBV9 with TRBJ2-1; 8 bases fit TRBD1. Germline values: CDR1 SGDLS, CDR2 YYNGEE. The CDR3 has 15 amino acids. The V segment lost 3 bases and the J segment 6 bases; nucleotides outside the gene matches: 8. CDR3 bases: TGTGCCAGCAGCGGGGCGGACAGGGCTGGCAATGAGCAGTTCTTC. Amino acid sequence: CASSGADRAGNEQFF.

Only a few counts were recorded for this clone. This chain uses TRBV30 with TRBJ1-1; D is ambiguous. V lost 2 bases and J lost 5, with 18 bases in between. Per the germline V gene, CDR1 is GTSNPN and CDR2 is SVGIG (reference sequence). There are 15 residues in the CDR3. The CDR3 loop is CAWSWRPRGGTEAFF. For the CDR3, the DNA is TGTGCCTGGAGTTGGAGGCCGCGGGGTGGGACTGAAGCTTTCTTT. Supplemented by reference TRBV30 and TRBJ1-1, the full variable domain reads SQTIHQWPATLVQPVGSPLSLECTVEGTSNPNLYWYRQAAGRGLQLLFYSVGIGQISSEVPQNLSASRPQDRQFILSSKKLLLSDSGFYLCAWSWRPRGGTEAFFGQGTRLTVV.

A single count supports this clone. V and J are TRBV7-9 and TRBJ2-7, with D tentatively TRBD1 (5 bases). The CDR3 has 16 amino acids. Germline values: CDR1 SEHNR, CDR2 FQNEAQ (reference sequence). V gave up 2 bases and J gave up 4 bases, with 18 bases separating them. The CDR3 DNA sequence: TGTGCCAGCAGCTTACCCCCCAGGGCCCCCTTTTACGAGCAGTACTTC. Amino acid sequence: CASSLPPRAPFYEQYF.

This chain links TRBV6-5 with TRBJ1-1; 7 positions match TRBD1. Germline V gives CDR1 MNHEY, CDR2 SVGAGI. V lost 5 bases, J lost 5 bases, and 5 bases stayed unmatched. The CDR3 loop spans 13 amino acids. In nucleotides, the CDR3 is TGTGCCAGCAGTCCACCACAGGGGACTGAAGCTTTCTTT. The encoded protein is CASSPPQGTEAFF.

This chain uses TRBV28 with TRBJ1-3, with 7 bases that match TRBD1. J lost 0 bases, V lost 5 bases, and 7 bases had no gene match. Germline CDR1 MDHEN, CDR2 SYDVKM. The CDR3 contains 16 residues. The CDR3 DNA reads as TGTGCCAGCAGTGCGGACAGGTTAAGCTCTGGAAACACCATATATTTT. This codes for CASSADRLSSGNTIYF.

V and J are TRBV4-2 and TRBJ1-4; D is ambiguous. The CDR3 spans 15 residues. The V and J ends lost 4 bases and 11 bases respectively, with 20 bases between them. Germline CDR1 and CDR2: LGHNA and YNFKEQ. CDR3 sequence: CASSPSQAHSDKLFF. The CDR3 DNA sequence: TGTGCCAGCAGCCCGAGTCAGGCCCATAGTGACAAACTGTTTTTT.

This clone has just one count. The chain uses TRBV6-1 and TRBJ1-2; TRBD1 agrees at 7 bases. Germline lookup yields CDR1 MNHNS and CDR2 SASEGT. The CDR3 totals 14 residues. V trimming: 3 bases; J trimming: 8 bases; junction bases outside the gene matches: 9. The CDR3 reads CASSESQGRYGYTF. The CDR3 DNA reads TGTGCCAGCAGTGAGTCACAGGGGAGGTACGGCTACACCTTC.

The J gene is TRBJ1-1, the V gene TRBV2, with D perhaps matching TRBD1 (6 bases). Germline-derived CDR1 and CDR2 are SNHLY and FYNNEI. The V and J ends lost 5 bases and 3 bases respectively, with 10 bases between them. The CDR3 totals 13 residues. CDR3 in amino acids: CASSRTGHTEAFF. The CDR3 nucleotides are TGTGCCAGCAGTCGAACAGGGCACACTGAAGCTTTCTTT.

This clone came up a few times. This chain joins TRBV6-1 and TRBJ2-7, with D perhaps being TRBD1 or TRBD2 (5 bases each). Germline V lookup: CDR1 MNHNS, CDR2 SASEGT. V lost 3 bases to trimming and J lost 0 bases, with 18 bases between them. CDR3 length equals 17 residues. CDR3 protein: CASSDPWGSFNSYEQYF. As DNA, the CDR3 is TGTGCCAGCAGTGACCCGTGGGGGTCCTTCAACTCCTACGAGCAGTACTTC.

The genes are TRBV5-1 and TRBJ2-3; D call uncertain. Germline loops: CDR1 SGHRS, CDR2 YFSETQ. The V and J ends lost 5 bases and 2 bases respectively, with 12 bases between them. This CDR3 has 14 amino acids. For the CDR3, the DNA is TGCGCCAGCAGGCAAGCACAGAACACAGATACGCAGTATTTT. It encodes CASRQAQNTDTQYF.

DNA of the CDR3: TGTGCCAGCAGCTTAGTACTAGCGGGATACCAGTTCTTC. Translating gives CASSLVLAGYQFF. The rearrangement uses TRBV7-9 and TRBJ2-1, with 10 positions matching TRBD2. Germline V gene data show CDR1 as SEHNR and CDR2 as FQNEAQ (reference sequence). V was pared by 1 base and J by 13 bases, with 4 bases of the junction left unmatched. The CDR3 spans 13 residues.

V is TRBV7-2 and J is TRBJ2-1; 8 nucleotides line up with TRBD1. Germline CDR1 SGHTA, CDR2 FQGNSA. The CDR3 runs 15 residues. V gave up 2 bases and J gave up 2 bases; unmatched junction bases: 2. CDR3 in amino acids: CASSLMGQAYNEQFF. The CDR3 DNA sequence: TGTGCCAGCAGCTTAATGGGACAGGCCTACAATGAGCAGTTCTTC.

CDR3 loop: CASSRTGDYEQYF. In DNA, the CDR3 is TGCGCCAGCTCCAGGACAGGGGACTACGAGCAGTACTTC. The gene calls are TRBV10-2 and TRBJ2-7; 9 bases align to TRBD1. V lost 8 bases and J lost 3; bases outside the gene matches: 5. Germline V gives CDR1 WSHSY, CDR2 SAAADI. CDR3 size: 13 residues.